Listed below are T cell receptor beta chains from one sample, sequenced in a study of T cells in Graves' hyperthyroidism and ophthalmopathy. TCRdb itself ran the multiplex PCR reads through MiXCR, one entry per CDR3 protein. The sample yields fewer than 350,000 distinct CDR3 sequences, approximately 14% seen once. Sequencing used blood. These receptors were taken from a woman aged 40-49 years with Graves' hyperthyroidism. The CDR3 runs from the conserved cysteine through the conserved F or W. D genes are given only for firm matches. The size entry is marked missing in some rows and otherwise reads once, few, many or a size class.

D gene	clone size	V gene	J gene	CDR3 DNA	CDR3 protein
.	.	TRBV11-2	TRBJ2-2	TGTGCCAGCAGCATAGACCTGGGGGCAGGGGAGCTGTTTTTT	CASSIDLGAGELFF
.	many	TRBV6-4	TRBJ2-7	TGTGCCAGCAGTGACAGGCCGTATCCCTACGAGCAGTACTTC	CASSDRPYPYEQYF
.	many	TRBV28	TRBJ1-5	TGTGCCAGCAGTCCCCCCGGGGGATATAGCAATCAGCCCCAGCATTTT	CASSPPGGYSNQPQHF
.	few	TRBV6-4	TRBJ2-3	TGTGCCAGCAGTGACTCGTGGGAGGGGGCAGATACGCAGTATTTT	CASSDSWEGADTQYF
.	many	TRBV20-1	TRBJ1-5	TGCAGTGCTATACAAATACAGGGAAGCAATCAGCCCCAGCATTTT	CSAIQIQGSNQPQHF
.	few	TRBV7-2	TRBJ2-7	TGTGCCAGCAGCCCCCCAAGACTAGTTCGGACCTACGAGCAGTACTTC	CASSPPRLVRTYEQYF
.	many	TRBV9	TRBJ1-1	TGTGCCAGCAGGACAGCCATCGACACTGAAGCTTTCTTT	CASRTAIDTEAFF
TRBD1	few	TRBV7-2	TRBJ1-6	TGTGCCAGCAGGCAGGGACAGGATAATTCACCCCTCCACTTT	CASRQGQDNSPLHF
.	many	TRBV29-1	TRBJ2-5	TGCAGCGTTGAATTTGGCTCGTGGACGGAGAAGACCCAGTACTTC	CSVEFGSWTEKTQYF
TRBD1	many	TRBV5-1	TRBJ1-3	TGCGCCAGCAGCTTGCAGGGGGTCGTCTCTGGAAACACCATATATTTT	CASSLQGVVSGNTIYF
.	.	TRBV27	TRBJ1-4	TGTGCCAGCAGTTTAGGGGCAACAACTAATGAAAAACTGTTTTTT	CASSLGATTNEKLFF
TRBD2	.	TRBV10-3	TRBJ2-1	TGTGCCATCAAGTCGGGGGGAGAGTACAATGAGCAGTTCTTC	CAIKSGGEYNEQFF